This TCR beta chain comes out of a study of T cells after yellow fever vaccination. This clonotype came up a few times. No antigen is known for it. It was through 5'RACE template switching that TCR cDNA was made, with a universal primer site and UMIs added. TCRdb itself ran the 5' RACE reads through MiXCR, one entry per CDR3 protein. The sample shows about 340,000 distinct CDR3 sequences, around 3.9% of them seen only once. Study observations and caveats: A weaker but faster secondary response was observed, peaking on day 5 versus 15.

This CDR3 has 16 residues. Trimming left V 4 bases short and J 3 bases short, with 16 bases between. Germline V lookup: CDR1 SGHDT, CDR2 YYEEEE. This rearrangement joins TRBV5-6 to TRBJ2-2; no firm D call. Material: PBMCs, obtained 5 days after the yellow fever booster vaccination. This receptor was obtained from a man between 18 and 29 years old who received the YFV17D yellow fever vaccine. The CDR3 DNA is TGTGCCAGCAGCGAATGGTTCCAGGCATACACCGGGGAGCTGTTTTTT. Translated: CASSEWFQAYTGELFF.